This TCR beta chain was documented in a study of T cell changes during pregnancy in multiple sclerosis. Germline V CDR1 and CDR2: SGHKS, YYEKEE (reference sequence). The CDR3 contains 16 residues. V lost 4 bases and J lost 1; bases outside the gene matches: 7. Method: immunoSEQ multiplex PCR; TCRdb's copy keeps in-frame clones and lacks some. The table has about 51,000 clones, just over 90% seen once. The origin of this receptor is a female donor with multiple sclerosis, enrolled in a pregnancy study. The specimen was peripheral blood, collected in the second trimester of pregnancy. The rearrangement uses TRBV5-5 and TRBJ1-5; TRBD1 agrees at 8 bases. This chain's CDR3 is CASSPWTGRSNQPQHF. As DNA, the CDR3 is TGTGCCAGCAGCCCATGGACAGGGCGAAGCAATCAGCCCCAGCATTTT.